The present T cell receptor beta chain was sequenced within a study of cytomegalovirus exposure and HLA in healthy donors. PCR used 60 Vbeta primers and 13 Jbeta primers. Generated by immunoSEQ multiplex PCR, the TCRdb table keeps only in-frame clones and is missing some. The repertoire holds 80,000 to 100,000 clones, with roughly 77% as singletons. After removal of 3 bases from V and 11 bases from J, the junction contained 12 bases not matched to a gene. This CDR3 comprises 13 residues. CDR1 is GTSNPN and CDR2 is SVGIG in the germline V gene (reference sequence). The sequenced material came from PBMCs. The chain combines TRBV30 with TRBJ1-1; TRBD1 matches 7 bases. This clonotype originated in a human donor in good health. The CDR3 sequence: CAWRTAGGSKAFF. CDR3 in DNA: TGTGCCTGGAGGACCGCAGGGGGTAGCAAGGCTTTCTTT.